Listed below are T cell receptor beta chains from one sample, sequenced in a study of blood T cells in healthy people across ages. TCRdb reprocessed the 5' RACE reads with MiXCR, giving one entry per CDR3 protein. This table holds about 830,000 distinct CDR3 sequences, roughly 60% found once. Sequencing used blood. These receptors were collected from a man aged 30-40 years in good health. Both conserved end residues are part of each CDR3. Each record gives: CDR3 protein, CDR3 DNA, J gene, clone size, D gene, V gene. D genes are given only for firm matches. Size values are once, few and many counts, or a class for expanded clones, and some rows have none.

CDR3aa: CASMRGFWQASNQPQHF
CDR3nt: TGTGCCAGCATGAGGGGGTTTTGGCAGGCCTCCAATCAGCCCCAGCATTTT
j_gene: TRBJ1-5
abundance: NA
d_gene: NA
v_gene: TRBV25-1

CDR3aa: CASSPRQGNSPLHF
CDR3nt: TGTGCCAGCAGTCCACGACAGGGGAATTCACCCCTCCACTTT
j_gene: TRBJ1-6
abundance: few
d_gene: TRBD1
v_gene: TRBV27

CDR3aa: CASSGDRGYGYTF
CDR3nt: TGTGCCAGCAGTGGGGACAGGGGTTATGGCTACACCTTC
j_gene: TRBJ1-2
abundance: NA
d_gene: TRBD1
v_gene: TRBV7-2

CDR3aa: CASSPNLSSSDEQYF
CDR3nt: TGTGCCAGCTCACCAAATTTAAGTTCCAGCGACGAGCAGTACTTC
j_gene: TRBJ2-7
abundance: NA
d_gene: NA
v_gene: TRBV18

CDR3aa: CASSFGGTGETQYF
CDR3nt: TGTGCCAGCAGCTTTGGTGGAACCGGTGAGACCCAGTACTTC
j_gene: TRBJ2-5
abundance: few
d_gene: NA
v_gene: TRBV7-2

CDR3aa: CASSSYPTGKHGYTF
CDR3nt: TGTGCCAGCAGCTCTTACCCAACAGGGAAACATGGCTACACCTTC
j_gene: TRBJ1-2
abundance: NA
d_gene: NA
v_gene: TRBV7-2

CDR3aa: CATTGVAGTGYEQYF
CDR3nt: TGTGCCACCACGGGGGTAGCCGGGACAGGGTACGAGCAGTACTTC
j_gene: TRBJ2-7
abundance: NA
d_gene: TRBD1
v_gene: TRBV10-3

CDR3aa: CASSLGPGGSSYEQYF
CDR3nt: TGTGCCAGCAGCTTAGGGCCCGGGGGAAGTTCCTACGAGCAGTACTTC
j_gene: TRBJ2-7
abundance: few
d_gene: NA
v_gene: TRBV7-2

CDR3aa: CASSTGPIGEQYF
CDR3nt: TGTGCCAGCAGCACCGGACCGATTGGGGAGCAGTACTTC
j_gene: TRBJ2-5
abundance: NA
d_gene: NA
v_gene: TRBV7-3

CDR3aa: CASSGTGRLDTQYF
CDR3nt: TGTGCCAGCAGTGGGACAGGACGTTTAGATACGCAGTATTTT
j_gene: TRBJ2-3
abundance: NA
d_gene: TRBD1
v_gene: TRBV6-1

CDR3aa: CAISVQGSSHNEQFF
CDR3nt: TGTGCCATCAGTGTACAGGGGTCCAGCCACAATGAGCAGTTCTTC
j_gene: TRBJ2-1
abundance: NA
d_gene: TRBD1
v_gene: TRBV10-3

CDR3aa: CASNNRGLSYEQYF
CDR3nt: TGTGCCAGCAATAACAGGGGGCTCTCCTACGAGCAGTACTTC
j_gene: TRBJ2-7
abundance: NA
d_gene: TRBD1
v_gene: TRBV7-9

CDR3aa: CSVAQSSYNEQFF
CDR3nt: TGCAGCGTTGCCCAGAGCTCCTACAATGAGCAGTTCTTC
j_gene: TRBJ2-1
abundance: NA
d_gene: NA
v_gene: TRBV29-1

CDR3aa: CASSTDRGWGNQPQHF
CDR3nt: TGTGCCAGCAGCACCGACAGGGGTTGGGGCAATCAGCCCCAGCATTTT
j_gene: TRBJ1-5
abundance: NA
d_gene: TRBD1
v_gene: TRBV28

CDR3aa: CATGTGMTDTQYF
CDR3nt: TGTGCCACCGGGACAGGGATGACAGATACGCAGTATTTT
j_gene: TRBJ2-3
abundance: NA
d_gene: TRBD1
v_gene: TRBV12-3/TRBV12-4

CDR3aa: CASSSGHNNEQFF
CDR3nt: TGCGCCAGCAGCTCGGGACACAACAATGAGCAGTTCTTC
j_gene: TRBJ2-1
abundance: NA
d_gene: NA
v_gene: TRBV5-1

CDR3aa: CASSVPRDITNYGYTF
CDR3nt: TGTGCCAGCAGCGTTCCCCGGGACATCACTAACTATGGCTACACCTTC
j_gene: TRBJ1-2
abundance: NA
d_gene: NA
v_gene: TRBV2

CDR3aa: CSASPAGTDTQYF
CDR3nt: TGCAGTGCTAGCCCCGCGGGCACAGATACGCAGTATTTT
j_gene: TRBJ2-3
abundance: NA
d_gene: NA
v_gene: TRBV20-1

CDR3aa: CASSLGLGAYGYTF
CDR3nt: TGTGCCAGCAGCTTAGGTCTCGGGGCCTATGGCTACACCTTC
j_gene: TRBJ1-2
abundance: NA
d_gene: NA
v_gene: TRBV7-2

CDR3aa: CSATRSGASEYEQYF
CDR3nt: TGCAGTGCAACTCGGTCGGGAGCCTCCGAATACGAGCAGTACTTC
j_gene: TRBJ2-7
abundance: NA
d_gene: NA
v_gene: TRBV20-1

CDR3aa: CASSWTSGVNTGELFF
CDR3nt: TGCGCCAGCAGCTGGACTAGCGGCGTGAACACCGGGGAGCTGTTTTTT
j_gene: TRBJ2-2
abundance: NA
d_gene: TRBD2
v_gene: TRBV5-1

CDR3aa: CASSLGGLADYEQYF
CDR3nt: TGTGCCAGCAGCTTAGGGGGACTAGCGGATTACGAGCAGTACTTC
j_gene: TRBJ2-7
abundance: once
d_gene: TRBD2
v_gene: TRBV2

CDR3aa: CASRGAALAAYEQYF
CDR3nt: TGTGCCAGCAGGGGGGCAGCCCTCGCCGCCTACGAGCAGTACTTC
j_gene: TRBJ2-7
abundance: NA
d_gene: NA
v_gene: TRBV28

CDR3aa: CATSRAGNQETQYF
CDR3nt: TGTGCCACCAGCAGGGCGGGGAACCAAGAGACCCAGTACTTC
j_gene: TRBJ2-5
abundance: NA
d_gene: NA
v_gene: TRBV15

CDR3aa: CATSTGALLSYEQYF
CDR3nt: TGTGCCACCAGTACCGGGGCCCTCCTCTCCTACGAGCAGTACTTC
j_gene: TRBJ2-7
abundance: NA
d_gene: NA
v_gene: TRBV15

CDR3aa: CASSEYLLDRVGNEQFF
CDR3nt: TGTGCCAGCAGTGAATACCTCCTGGACAGGGTGGGTAATGAGCAGTTCTTC
j_gene: TRBJ2-1
abundance: NA
d_gene: TRBD1
v_gene: TRBV25-1

CDR3aa: CASSSPGPGANYEQYF
CDR3nt: TGCGCCAGCAGCTCCCCCGGCCCCGGGGCAAACTACGAGCAGTACTTC
j_gene: TRBJ2-7
abundance: NA
d_gene: NA
v_gene: TRBV5-1

CDR3aa: CASSQVDLGGLALHF
CDR3nt: TGTGCCAGCAGCCAAGTTGATCTCGGGGGTTTAGCCCTCCACTTT
j_gene: TRBJ1-6
abundance: NA
d_gene: NA
v_gene: TRBV4-2

CDR3aa: CSARGGISGLRGDTQYF
CDR3nt: TGCAGCGCCCGGGGAGGTATCAGCGGCCTTCGGGGAGATACGCAGTATTTT
j_gene: TRBJ2-3
abundance: many
d_gene: NA
v_gene: TRBV29-1

CDR3aa: CATASGRTAKTQYF
CDR3nt: TGTGCCACCGCTAGCGGGAGAACAGCGAAGACCCAGTACTTC
j_gene: TRBJ2-5
abundance: few
d_gene: TRBD2
v_gene: TRBV3-1

CDR3aa: CSVGGYNEQYF
CDR3nt: TGCAGCGTCGGCGGCTACAATGAGCAGTACTTC
j_gene: TRBJ2-7
abundance: NA
d_gene: NA
v_gene: TRBV29-1

CDR3aa: CSASSVAKNIQYF
CDR3nt: TGCAGTGCTAGCTCCGTAGCCAAAAACATTCAGTACTTC
j_gene: TRBJ2-4
abundance: NA
d_gene: NA
v_gene: TRBV20-1

CDR3aa: CASSVGEYRETLQETQYF
CDR3nt: TGTGCCAGCAGCGTAGGCGAGTATCGGGAGACCCTCCAAGAGACCCAGTACTTC
j_gene: TRBJ2-5
abundance: NA
d_gene: NA
v_gene: TRBV9

CDR3aa: CASSQQGPGYTF
CDR3nt: TGTGCCAGCAGCCAACAGGGTCCTGGCTACACCTTC
j_gene: TRBJ1-2
abundance: NA
d_gene: NA
v_gene: TRBV13

CDR3aa: CASSFDRVGDEQYF
CDR3nt: TGTGCCAGCAGTTTCGACAGGGTCGGGGACGAGCAGTACTTC
j_gene: TRBJ2-7
abundance: few
d_gene: TRBD1
v_gene: TRBV28

CDR3aa: CSVNGQMGEQYF
CDR3nt: TGCAGCGTCAATGGACAGATGGGGGAGCAGTACTTC
j_gene: TRBJ2-7
abundance: NA
d_gene: NA
v_gene: TRBV29-1